The 22 T cell receptor beta chains below were found in one sample sequenced in a study of cytomegalovirus exposure and HLA in healthy donors. The PCR made use of 60 Vbeta and 13 Jbeta primers. Clones were sequenced by immunoSEQ multiplex PCR, and TCRdb holds only the in-frame ones, with some missing. The data show 100,000 to 150,000 clones, with roughly four fifths seen just once and 0.95% to 1.5% held by the top ten. The sequenced sample consisted of PBMCs. Receptors were obtained from a girl aged 2 to 9 in good health and CMV-seronegative.

This clone was counted a single time. V is TRBV5-1 and J is TRBJ2-1; 9 bases fit TRBD2. The CDR3 loop spans 15 amino acids. The V gene end was trimmed by 4 bases and the J gene end by 5 bases; junction bases not matched to a gene: 7. Per the germline V gene, CDR1 is SGHRS and CDR2 is YFSETQ. This CDR3 is CASSRSGSLDNEQFF. The CDR3 coding sequence is TGCGCCAGCAGCCGTAGCGGGAGCTTGGACAATGAGCAGTTCTTC. The full variable domain, in which reference TRBV5-1 and TRBJ2-1 provide the parts outside the CDR3, is KAGVTQTPRYLIKTRGQQVTLSCSPISGHRSVSWYQQTPGQGLQFLFEYFSETQRNKGNFPGRFSGRQFSNSRSEMNVSTLELGDSALYLCASSRSGSLDNEQFFGPGTRLTVL.

This clone occurred once. V and J are TRBV9 and TRBJ2-1; 7 bases are shared with TRBD2. The J segment lost 2 bases and the V segment lost 0 bases, leaving 2 bases of the junction unmatched. This CDR3 comprises 15 residues. Germline V gives CDR1 SGDLS, CDR2 YYNGEE. The CDR3 region has the DNA TGTGCCAGCAGCGTAGGAGGGAGGGCCTACAATGAGCAGTTCTTC. Amino acids: CASSVGGRAYNEQFF.

The chain joins TRBV19 to TRBJ2-3, with a tentative D call TRBD1 (6 bases). Per germline, CDR1 LNHDA and CDR2 SQIVND (reference sequence). Trimming took off 5 bases at V and 0 bases at J, with 9 bases between the two ends. The CDR3 has 14 amino acids. CDR3: CASSLGHSTDTQYF. The CDR3 bases are TGTGCCAGTAGTTTGGGACACAGCACAGATACGCAGTATTTT.

The chain employs TRBV5-8 and TRBJ1-6; D call uncertain. CDR3 length equals 13 residues. CDR1 is SGHTS and CDR2 is YDEGEE in the germline V gene. CDR3 protein: CASGVTYNSPLHF. DNA of the CDR3: TGTGCATCTGGAGTCACCTATAATTCACCCCTCCACTTT. Variable domain in full (rest from reference TRBV5-8 and TRBJ1-6): EAGVTQSPTHLIKTRGQQATLRCSPISGHTSVYWYQQALGLGLQFLLWYDEGEERNRGNFPPRFSGRQFPNYSSELNVNALELEDSALYLCASGVTYNSPLHFGNGTRLTVT.

The V and J genes are TRBV11-2 and TRBJ2-2, with TRBD1 matching 8 bases. The length of the CDR3 is 16 residues. V lost 4 bases to trimming and J lost 4 bases; unmatched junction nucleotides: 8. Germline loops: CDR1 SGHAT, CDR2 FQNNGV. The CDR3 region is CASSSWTGRSTGELFF. DNA of the CDR3: TGTGCCAGCAGCTCATGGACAGGGCGCTCCACCGGGGAGCTGTTTTTT.

J is TRBJ1-2 and V is TRBV21-1; the D call in the table, TRBD1, was not verified against the DNA. TRBV21-1 is flagged as a pseudogene. CDR3 size: 15 residues. CDR3 DNA: TGTGCCAGCAGCAAAGTAGGGGGAGATGACTATGGCTACACCTTC. Translating it yields CASSKVGGDDYGYTF.

The chain employs TRBV7-9 and TRBJ2-1, with D tentatively TRBD1 (5 bases). This CDR3 region has 14 residues. Trimming removed 8 bases from V and 7 bases from J, with 18 bases in between. The germline V gene encodes CDR1 SEHNR and CDR2 FQNEAQ (reference sequence). CDR3 sequence: CASLSVGQGNEQFF. In DNA, the CDR3 is TGTGCCAGCCTCAGCGTAGGACAAGGAAATGAGCAGTTCTTC.

J is TRBJ2-7 and V is TRBV5-1; TRBD1 might be the D (6 bases). This CDR3 spans 15 amino acids. Trimming removed 4 bases from V and 0 bases from J, with 14 bases in between. Germline loops: CDR1 SGHRS, CDR2 YFSETQ. CDR3 sequence (DNA): TGCGCCAGCAGCCCTTTACAGGGTAGCTCCTACGAGCAGTACTTC. Translated, it gives CASSPLQGSSYEQYF. The full variable domain, with the rest looked up from reference TRBV5-1 and TRBJ2-7, is KAGVTQTPRYLIKTRGQQVTLSCSPISGHRSVSWYQQTPGQGLQFLFEYFSETQRNKGNFPGRFSGRQFSNSRSEMNVSTLELGDSALYLCASSPLQGSSYEQYFGPGTRLTVT.

CDR3 sequence reads: CASTPSETSYEQYF. For the CDR3, the DNA is TGTGCCAGCACGCCCAGCGAGACCTCCTACGAGCAGTACTTC. The chain recombines TRBV2 with TRBJ2-7; D remains unclear. The CDR3 consists of 14 residues. Trimming removed 7 bases from V and 0 bases from J, with 13 bases in between. The germline gives CDR1 SNHLY, CDR2 FYNNEI.

The chain links TRBV7-9 to TRBJ2-2; 7 nucleotides agree with TRBD2. This CDR3 contains 16 residues. Trimming took 5 bases from V and 0 from J; bases not matched to a gene: 6. Germline CDR1 and CDR2: SEHNR and FQNEAQ (reference sequence). Here the CDR3 DNA reads TGTGCCAGCAGCCCTCCGGGGGGAGCGAACACCGGGGAGCTGTTTTTT. It encodes CASSPPGGANTGELFF.

The rearrangement links TRBV19 to TRBJ2-5; the D is unclear. The germline V gene encodes CDR1 LNHDA and CDR2 SQIVND (reference sequence). Trimming cost V 2 bases and J 4 bases, with 8 bases left between them. This CDR3 spans 13 amino acids. The DNA for the CDR3 is TGTGCCAGTAGTATAAATCTCGGAGAGACCCAGTACTTC. This codes for CASSINLGETQYF.

The rearrangement links TRBV6-4 to TRBJ2-1, with 12 positions matching TRBD2. The CDR3 length is 15 residues. Unmatched junction bases numbered 0, after V lost 0 bases and J lost 6 bases. CDR1 and CDR2 from the germline V gene are MRHNA and SNTAGT. The CDR3 coding sequence is TGTGCCAGCAGTGACTCGACTAGCGGGAGCAATGAGCAGTTCTTC. Its protein product is CASSDSTSGSNEQFF.

The chain is built from TRBV5-1 and TRBJ2-7, with 7 positions matching TRBD1. The CDR3 is 14 residues long. V shed 4 bases and J 1 base; nucleotides not matched to a gene: 5. Looked up from germline, CDR1 is SGHRS and CDR2 is YFSETQ. CDR3 in amino acids: CASSPPTGSYEQYF. The CDR3 nucleotides read TGCGCCAGCAGCCCTCCGACAGGGTCCTACGAGCAGTACTTC.

The chain links TRBV4-1 to TRBJ2-3; maybe TRBD2 (5 bases). The V end lost 4 bases, the J end lost 8 bases, and 19 bases lay between the germline ends. The CDR3 is made up of 15 amino acids. The germline gives CDR1 MGHRA, CDR2 YSYEKL. The CDR3 sequence is CASSLNLGVGGTQYF. The CDR3 nucleotides read TGCGCCAGCAGCCTGAATTTGGGAGTTGGTGGTACGCAGTATTTT.

V gene TRBV28 combines with J gene TRBJ1-1; D is uncertain. Germline CDR1 reads MDHEN; CDR2 reads SYDVKM. The CDR3 length is 15 residues. V was pared by 0 bases and J by 1 base, with 9 bases between. CDR3: CASSLWGGANTEAFF. As DNA, the CDR3 is TGTGCCAGCAGTTTATGGGGAGGAGCGAACACTGAAGCTTTCTTT.

The chain combines TRBV5-8 with TRBJ2-3, with a tentative D call TRBD2 (6 bases). The V gene lost 1 base and the J gene lost 6 bases, with 9 bases spanning the gap. Per the germline V gene, CDR1 is SGHTS and CDR2 is YDEGEE. The CDR3 runs 13 residues. This CDR3 is CASSLSGRDTQYF. CDR3 DNA sequence: TGTGCCAGCAGCTTGTCAGGGAGGGATACGCAGTATTTT.

Remarks on this clone: At one of its ends the junction is not consistent with the germline gene, which may arise from a read error. The rearrangement joins TRBV7-7 to TRBJ2-5, with D tentatively TRBD2 (5 bases). Germline values: CDR1 SSHAT, CDR2 FNYEAQ (reference sequence). The length of the CDR3 is 13 residues. For the CDR3, the DNA is TGTGCTAGCAGCACGGACTCGTGGGAGACCCAGTACTTC. Its protein product is CASSTDSWETQYF.

The V call is TRBV5-1, the J call TRBJ2-4, with D possibly TRBD2 on 6 matching bases. The V end was cut by 5 bases, the J end by 6 bases, with 12 bases between. Per the germline V gene, CDR1 is SGHRS and CDR2 is YFSETQ. The length of the CDR3 is 13 residues. The CDR3 bases are TGCGCCAGCAGAAAGGAGGGCCGAAACATTCAGTACTTC. Amino acids: CASRKEGRNIQYF.

Only a few counts were recorded for this clone. The V gene is TRBV28, the J gene TRBJ2-1; D possibly corresponds to TRBD2 (7 bases). Germline V CDR1 and CDR2: MDHEN, SYDVKM. V gave up 6 bases and J gave up 4 bases, with 19 bases separating them. CDR3 size: 16 residues. CDR3 nucleotide sequence: TGTGCCAGCAGCTTGGGGGGGGGCGCAGGGTACAATGAGCAGTTCTTC. Its protein is CASSLGGGAGYNEQFF.

The V and J genes are TRBV15 and TRBJ2-3, with TRBD1 identical over 8 bases. The CDR3 has 15 residues. V gave up 3 bases and J gave up 3 bases; unmatched junction bases: 5. The germline V gene has CDR1 LNHNV and CDR2 YYDKDF (reference sequence). Here the CDR3 reads CATSREDRGTDTQYF. The DNA for the CDR3 is TGTGCCACCAGCAGGGAAGACAGGGGTACAGATACGCAGTATTTT.

About this clone: A junction end diverges from the germline sequence, so it may reflect a read error. At the DNA level, this CDR3 is encoded by other sequences in the same sample as well. The chain is built from TRBV6-5 and TRBJ1-6, with a possible D match to TRBD1 (5 bases). Germline lookup yields CDR1 MNHEY and CDR2 SVGAGI. This CDR3 comprises 13 residues. The CDR3 sequence: CASRGRDNSPLHF. The CDR3 coding sequence is TGTGCCAGCAGGGGCAGGGATAATTCCCCCCTCCACTTT.

The chain carries TRBV4-1 and TRBJ2-2, with 8 nucleotides matching TRBD2. With V trimmed by 0 bases and J by 9 bases, 6 bases remained unmatched. Per the germline V gene, CDR1 is MGHRA and CDR2 is YSYEKL. The CDR3 has 15 residues. The CDR3, as DNA: TGCGCCAGCAGCCAAGATCCGGGAGGGCGGAGGGAGCTGTTTTTT. It is translated as CASSQDPGGRRELFF.